The clone carrying this T cell receptor beta chain was seen once. Its antigen is undetermined. Germline and junction disagree at one end, which may indicate a read error. Researchers amplified the TCR beta CDR3 regions from RNA transcripts. During a first-round RT-PCR of the TCR CDR3, the HTBI primer set was used. TCRdb itself ran the multiplex PCR reads through MiXCR, one entry per CDR3 protein. The sample yields hundreds of thousands of distinct CDR3 sequences, just over 35% seen once. The entry originates in a study of T cells in Graves' hyperthyroidism and ophthalmopathy. Study at large: Peripheral blood was collected at initial diagnosis, before any treatment.

General study findings and limits: Blood held most thyroid clonotypes expanded above 0.001 frequency.

The length of the CDR3 is 15 residues. Germline lookup yields CDR1 SGHTA and CDR2 FQGTGA. Out of about 10 ml of fresh peripheral blood came the PBMCs. This TCR was recovered from a woman between 35 and 50 years old with Graves' hyperthyroidism. The sequenced sample was blood. The V gene is TRBV7-3, the J gene TRBJ1-1, with D perhaps TRBD1 (5 bases). CDR3 region: CASSQGEFMNTEAFF. In DNA, the CDR3 is TGCGCCAGCAGCCAAGGGGAGTTCATGAACACTGAAGCTTTCTTT.